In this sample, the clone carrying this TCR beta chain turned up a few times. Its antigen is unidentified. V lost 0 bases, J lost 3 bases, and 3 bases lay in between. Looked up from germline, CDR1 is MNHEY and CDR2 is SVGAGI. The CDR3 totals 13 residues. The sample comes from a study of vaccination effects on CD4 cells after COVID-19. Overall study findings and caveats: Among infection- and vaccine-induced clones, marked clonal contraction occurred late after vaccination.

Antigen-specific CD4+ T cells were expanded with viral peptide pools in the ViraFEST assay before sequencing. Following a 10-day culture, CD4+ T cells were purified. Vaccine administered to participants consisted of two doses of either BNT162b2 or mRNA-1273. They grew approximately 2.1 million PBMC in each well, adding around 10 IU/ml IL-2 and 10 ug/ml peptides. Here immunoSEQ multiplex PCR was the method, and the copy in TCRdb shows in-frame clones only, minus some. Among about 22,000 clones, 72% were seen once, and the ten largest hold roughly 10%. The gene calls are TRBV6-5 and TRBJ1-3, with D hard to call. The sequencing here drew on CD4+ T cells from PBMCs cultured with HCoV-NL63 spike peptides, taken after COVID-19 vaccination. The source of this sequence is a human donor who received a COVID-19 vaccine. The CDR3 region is CASSYSFGNTIYF. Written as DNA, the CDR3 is TGTGCCAGCAGTTACTCGTTTGGAAACACCATATATTTT.